The 7 T cell receptor beta chains below were found in one sample sequenced in a study of shared clonotypes between healthy human individuals. Libraries were prepared by immunoSEQ multiplex PCR; TCRdb keeps only in-frame clonotypes and omits some of them. This sample has some 2,000,000 clones, with 95% found just once. The sequencing sample was made of naive CD4+ T cells sorted from blood. Subset meaning: CD45RA+ positively selected. Source of these receptors: a man aged 18 to 30 in good health.

The rearrangement joins TRBV11-1 to TRBJ2-7; TRBD2 matches at 9 bases. In germline, CDR1 is SGHAT, CDR2 FQDESV (reference sequence). The CDR3 consists of 14 residues. J was trimmed by 0 bases and V by 3 bases; bases with no gene match: 0. CDR3 residues: CASSFSGGSYEQYF. The CDR3 nucleotides are TGTGCCAGCAGCTTTAGCGGGGGCTCCTACGAGCAGTACTTC.

Comment on this clone: The sample carries other DNA sequences with the same CDR3. The gene calls are TRBV5-1 and TRBJ1-3; D is perhaps TRBD1 (6 bases). The CDR3 loop spans 14 amino acids. CDR1 SGHRS and CDR2 YFSETQ come from the germline V gene. Trimming cost V 2 bases and J 0 bases, with 6 bases left between them. CDR3 bases: TGCGCCAGCAGCTTACAGGGCTCTGGAAACACCATATATTTT. Translating it yields CASSLQGSGNTIYF. Together with reference TRBV5-1 and TRBJ1-3, the CDR3 gives the full variable domain: KAGVTQTPRYLIKTRGQQVTLSCSPISGHRSVSWYQQTPGQGLQFLFEYFSETQRNKGNFPGRFSGRQFSNSRSEMNVSTLELGDSALYLCASSLQGSGNTIYFGEGSWLTVV.

The chain couples TRBV9 to TRBJ2-6, with D hard to call. This CDR3 region has 14 residues. Trimming took 4 bases from V and 0 from J, leaving 5 bases between them. Germline-derived CDR1 and CDR2 are SGDLS and YYNGEE. The CDR3 DNA is TGTGCCAGCAGCAGATACTCTGGGGCCAACGTCCTGACTTTC. It translates to CASSRYSGANVLTF.

This chain links TRBV4-3 with TRBJ2-1; 7 positions agree with TRBD1. Unmatched junction bases numbered 8, after V lost 6 bases and J lost 3 bases. Germline V lookup: CDR1 LGHNA, CDR2 YSLEER. The CDR3 has 15 amino acids. The CDR3 DNA reads TGCGCCAGCAGTCGAGACAGGGTCGGCTACAATGAGCAGTTCTTC. Translating it yields CASSRDRVGYNEQFF.

This clone was seen once. V and J are TRBV6-1 and TRBJ2-7, with D possibly TRBD1 on 5 matching bases. Germline CDR1 MNHNS, CDR2 SASEGT. The CDR3 has 15 amino acids. V lost 6 bases and J lost 0, with 15 bases in between. CDR3 in amino acids: CASSPADTSSYEQYF. The CDR3 DNA sequence: TGTGCCAGCAGCCCGGCGGACACCAGCTCCTACGAGCAGTACTTC.

The chain uses TRBV19 and TRBJ2-1; tentative D call: TRBD2 (6 bases). V was clipped by 3 bases and J by 2 bases, with 11 bases between them. This CDR3 contains 15 residues. CDR1 and CDR2 (germline): LNHDA, SQIVND (reference sequence). The CDR3: CASSIVGGPYNEQFF. CDR3 in DNA: TGTGCCAGTAGTATCGTCGGGGGACCCTACAATGAGCAGTTCTTC.

V and J are TRBV5-1 and TRBJ2-3; 8 bases line up with TRBD2. The CDR3 consists of 15 residues. Per the germline V gene, CDR1 is SGHRS and CDR2 is YFSETQ. The V and J ends lost 1 base and 2 bases, in that order; junction bases with no gene match: 3. The CDR3 sequence is CASSLTSGITDTQYF. CDR3 nucleotide sequence: TGCGCCAGCAGCTTGACTAGCGGAATCACAGATACGCAGTATTTT.